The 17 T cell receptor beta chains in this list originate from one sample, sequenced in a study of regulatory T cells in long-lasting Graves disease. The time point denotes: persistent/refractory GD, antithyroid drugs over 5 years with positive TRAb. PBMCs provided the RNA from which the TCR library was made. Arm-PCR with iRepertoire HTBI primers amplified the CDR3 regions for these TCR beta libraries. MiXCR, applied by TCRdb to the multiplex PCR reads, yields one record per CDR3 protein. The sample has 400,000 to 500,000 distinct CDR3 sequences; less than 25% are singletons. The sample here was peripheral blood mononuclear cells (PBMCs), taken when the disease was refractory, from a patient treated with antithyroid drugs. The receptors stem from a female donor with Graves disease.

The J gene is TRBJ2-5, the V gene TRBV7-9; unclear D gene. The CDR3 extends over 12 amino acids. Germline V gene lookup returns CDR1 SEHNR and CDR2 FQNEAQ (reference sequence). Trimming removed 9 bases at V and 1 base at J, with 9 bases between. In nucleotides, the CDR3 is TGTGCCAGTAGTGGATTCCAAGAGACCCAGTACTTC. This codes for CASSGFQETQYF.

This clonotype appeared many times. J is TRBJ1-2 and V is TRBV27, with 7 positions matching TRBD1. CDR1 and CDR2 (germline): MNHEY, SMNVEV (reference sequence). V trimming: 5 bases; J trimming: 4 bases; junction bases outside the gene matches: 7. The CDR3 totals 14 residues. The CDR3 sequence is CASSPGRGSYGYTF. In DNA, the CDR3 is TGTGCCAGCAGTCCAGGCAGGGGGTCCTATGGCTACACCTTC.

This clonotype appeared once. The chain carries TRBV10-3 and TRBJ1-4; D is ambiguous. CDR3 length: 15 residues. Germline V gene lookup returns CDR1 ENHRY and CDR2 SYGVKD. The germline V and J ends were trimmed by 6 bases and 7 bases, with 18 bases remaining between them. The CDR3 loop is CAISYRTGDGEKLFF. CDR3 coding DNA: TGTGCCATCAGCTACCGGACGGGCGATGGTGAAAAACTGTTTTTT.

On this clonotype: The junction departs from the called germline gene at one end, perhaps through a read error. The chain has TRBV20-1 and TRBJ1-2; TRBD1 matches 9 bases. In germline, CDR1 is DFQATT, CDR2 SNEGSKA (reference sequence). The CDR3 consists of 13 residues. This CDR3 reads CSASTGGYYSYTF. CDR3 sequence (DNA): TGCAGTGCTTCAACAGGGGGCTACTATAGCTACACCTTC.

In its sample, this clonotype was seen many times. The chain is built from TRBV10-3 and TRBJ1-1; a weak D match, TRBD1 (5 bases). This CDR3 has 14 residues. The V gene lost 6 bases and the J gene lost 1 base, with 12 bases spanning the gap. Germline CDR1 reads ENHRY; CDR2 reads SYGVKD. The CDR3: CAISPGRENTEAFF. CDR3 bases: TGTGCCATCAGCCCGGGACGGGAGAACACTGAAGCTTTCTTT.

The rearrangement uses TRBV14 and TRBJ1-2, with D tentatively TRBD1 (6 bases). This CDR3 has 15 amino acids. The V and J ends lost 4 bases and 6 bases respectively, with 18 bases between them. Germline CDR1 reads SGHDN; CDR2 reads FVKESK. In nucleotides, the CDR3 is TGTGCCAGCAGCCGAGAGATATACAGGGTTGATGGCTACACCTTC. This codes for CASSREIYRVDGYTF.

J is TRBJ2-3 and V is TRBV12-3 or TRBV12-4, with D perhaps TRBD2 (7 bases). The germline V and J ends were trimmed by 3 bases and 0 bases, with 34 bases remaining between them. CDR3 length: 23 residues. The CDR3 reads CASSFSLGGGRPFPPTSTDTQYF. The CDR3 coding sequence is TGTGCCAGCAGTTTTAGCCTTGGCGGGGGCAGGCCATTTCCCCCCACTAGCACAGATACGCAGTATTTT.

DNA for the CDR3: TGTGCCAGTAGTATAGGTAGCGTTGGCGCAGATACGCAGTATTTT. Translating gives CASSIGSVGADTQYF. The chain uses TRBV19 and TRBJ2-3; weak D call: TRBD2 (5 bases). The germline CDR1 and CDR2 sequences are LNHDA and SQIVND (reference sequence). Trimming cost V 1 base and J 4 bases, with 12 bases left between them. This CDR3 has 15 residues.

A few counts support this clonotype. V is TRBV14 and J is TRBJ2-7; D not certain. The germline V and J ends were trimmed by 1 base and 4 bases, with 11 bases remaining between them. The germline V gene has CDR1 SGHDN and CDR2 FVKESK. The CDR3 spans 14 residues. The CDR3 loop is CASSQVSRVYEQYF. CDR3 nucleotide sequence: TGTGCCAGCAGCCAAGTTTCCCGTGTGTACGAGCAGTACTTC.

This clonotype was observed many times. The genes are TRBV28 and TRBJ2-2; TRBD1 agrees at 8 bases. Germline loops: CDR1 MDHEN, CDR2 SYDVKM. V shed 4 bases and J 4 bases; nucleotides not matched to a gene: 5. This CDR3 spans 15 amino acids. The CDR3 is CASSSPQGATGELFF. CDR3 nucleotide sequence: TGTGCCAGCAGTTCACCCCAGGGGGCCACCGGGGAGCTGTTTTTT.

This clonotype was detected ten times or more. CDR3 bases: TGTGCCAGCACCAGACAGGGGGACGAGCAGTACTTC. Amino acid sequence: CASTRQGDEQYF. The chain combines TRBV2 with TRBJ2-7, with 9 bases that match TRBD1. CDR3 length equals 12 residues. CDR1 and CDR2 from the germline V gene are SNHLY and FYNNEI. The ends lost 7 bases at V and 5 bases at J; junction bases unmatched: 3.

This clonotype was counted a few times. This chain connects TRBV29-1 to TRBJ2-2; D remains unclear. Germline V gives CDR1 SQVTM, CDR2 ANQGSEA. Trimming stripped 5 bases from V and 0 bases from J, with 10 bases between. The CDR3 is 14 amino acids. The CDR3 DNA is TGCAGCGTTCAAGTCGGCGCGAACACCGGGGAGCTGTTTTTT. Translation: CSVQVGANTGELFF.

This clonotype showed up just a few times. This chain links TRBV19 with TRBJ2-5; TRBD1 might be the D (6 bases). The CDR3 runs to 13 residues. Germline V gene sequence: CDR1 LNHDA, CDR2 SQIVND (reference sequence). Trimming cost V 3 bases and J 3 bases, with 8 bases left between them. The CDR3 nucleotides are TGTGCCAGTAGTATTTGGACAGAAGAGACCCAGTACTTC. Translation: CASSIWTEETQYF. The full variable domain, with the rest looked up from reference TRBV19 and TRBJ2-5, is DGGITQSPKYLFRKEGQNVTLSCEQNLNHDAMYWYRQDPGQGLRLIYYSQIVNDFQKGDIAEGYSVSREKKESFPLTVTSAQKNPTAFYLCASSIWTEETQYFGPGTRLLVL.

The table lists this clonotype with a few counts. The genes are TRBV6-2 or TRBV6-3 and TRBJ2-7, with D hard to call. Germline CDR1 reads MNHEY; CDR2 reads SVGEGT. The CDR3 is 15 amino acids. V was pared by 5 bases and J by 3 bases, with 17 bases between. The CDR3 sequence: CASSEGWGLGYEQYF. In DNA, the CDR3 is TGTGCCAGCAGTGAAGGTTGGGGTTTGGGCTACGAGCAGTACTTC.

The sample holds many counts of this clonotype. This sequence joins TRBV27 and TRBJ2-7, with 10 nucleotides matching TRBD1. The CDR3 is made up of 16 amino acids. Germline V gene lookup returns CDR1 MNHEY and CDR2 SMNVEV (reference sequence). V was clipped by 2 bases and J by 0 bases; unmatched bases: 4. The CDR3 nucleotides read TGTGCCAGCAGTTTAGGGGGACAGGGGACCTCCTACGAGCAGTACTTC. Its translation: CASSLGGQGTSYEQYF.

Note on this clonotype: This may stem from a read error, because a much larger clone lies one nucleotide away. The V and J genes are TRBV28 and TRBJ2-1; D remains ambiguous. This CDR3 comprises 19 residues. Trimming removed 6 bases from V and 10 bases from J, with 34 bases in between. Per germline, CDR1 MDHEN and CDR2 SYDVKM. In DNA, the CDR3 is TGTGCCAGCAGGGGGATATCCTTTTCTTGGGCTGTCTCCTCGGGCGAGCAGTTCTTC. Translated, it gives CASRGISFSWAVSSGEQFF.

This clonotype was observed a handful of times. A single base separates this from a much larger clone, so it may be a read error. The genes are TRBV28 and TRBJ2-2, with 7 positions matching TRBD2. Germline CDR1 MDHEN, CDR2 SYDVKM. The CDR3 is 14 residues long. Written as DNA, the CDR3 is TGTGCCAGCAGTTTACTCCCTAACAGCGGGGAGCTGCTTTTT. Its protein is CASSLLPNSGELLF. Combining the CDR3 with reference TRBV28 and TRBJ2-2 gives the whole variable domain DVKVTQSSRYLVKRTGEKVFLECVQDMDHENMFWYRQDPGLGLRLIYFSYDVKMKEKGDIPEGYSVSREKKERFSLILESASTNQTSMYLCASSLLPNSGELLFGEGSRLTVL.